A single sample is the source of the 32 T cell receptor beta chains below, sequenced in a study of T-cell memory formation after mild COVID-19. In TCRdb, the 5' RACE reads were re-called with MiXCR into one record per CDR3 protein. The sample consists of 300,000 to 400,000 distinct CDR3 sequences, 10% to 15% of them appearing once. The material sequenced was PBMCs or a T cell subset sorted from them (not recorded which). Source of these receptors: a man younger than 35 who had mild COVID-19 (a few samples of this study predate the infection). Cell type and time point are not known.

This clonotype was observed a handful of times. This chain joins TRBV7-6 and TRBJ1-3; 12 nucleotides line up with TRBD1. Losses at the gene ends were 0 bases for V and 8 bases for J; bases not matched to a gene: 2. The CDR3 covers 15 residues. Germline V gives CDR1 SGHVS, CDR2 FNYEAQ. CDR3 in amino acids: CASSLAGTGGYTIYF. CDR3 bases: TGTGCCAGCAGCTTAGCGGGGACAGGGGGCTACACCATATATTTT.

The CDR3 region has the DNA TGCGCCAGCAGCTTGGCCTCGGTTAGCGGGGGGGAGACAGATACGCAGTATTTT. Protein: CASSLASVSGGETDTQYF. The chain uses TRBV5-1 and TRBJ2-3, with 11 bases aligning to TRBD2. The CDR3 consists of 18 residues. The ends lost 0 bases at V and 3 bases at J; junction bases unmatched: 9. In germline, CDR1 is SGHRS, CDR2 YFSETQ.

This clonotype occurred many times. The rearrangement links TRBV4-1 to TRBJ2-1, with D possibly being TRBD2 (7 bases). V dropped 1 base and J dropped 4 bases, with 14 bases sitting between them. Per the germline V gene, CDR1 is MGHRA and CDR2 is YSYEKL. The CDR3 is 16 residues long. CDR3 nucleotides: TGCGCCAGCAGCCAAGCGTGGGAGGGGGGGTACAATGAGCAGTTCTTC. Its translation: CASSQAWEGGYNEQFF.

For the CDR3, the DNA is TGTGCCAGCAGGCAGCAAGGGGCAACTAATGAAAAACTGTTTTTT. Protein product: CASRQQGATNEKLFF. V usage is TRBV7-2 and J usage is TRBJ1-4, with D perhaps TRBD1 (5 bases). V gave up 6 bases and J gave up 0 bases, with 11 bases separating them. The CDR3 runs 15 residues. CDR1 and CDR2 from the germline V gene are SGHTA and FQGNSA.

This clonotype showed up many times. The chain combines TRBV27 with TRBJ2-7, with unresolved D. V was pared by 8 bases and J by 0 bases, with 5 bases between. CDR3 length: 11 residues. Per germline, CDR1 MNHEY and CDR2 SMNVEV (reference sequence). Here the CDR3 reads CASGSSYEQYF. Here the CDR3 DNA reads TGTGCCAGCGGAAGCTCCTACGAGCAGTACTTC.

This clonotype was detected many times. The genes are TRBV7-2 and TRBJ2-2; no clear D gene. This CDR3 comprises 13 residues. The V gene lost 4 bases and the J gene lost 7 bases, with 10 bases spanning the gap. Germline assignment: CDR1 SGHTA and CDR2 FQGNSA. As DNA, the CDR3 is TGTGCCAGCAGCTCAGACTCGGGCGGGGAGCTGTTTTTT. Protein product: CASSSDSGGELFF.

The chain uses TRBV20-1 and TRBJ2-1; D unclear. The CDR3 has 16 amino acids. Germline V CDR1 and CDR2: DFQATT, SNEGSKA (reference sequence). Trimming removed 0 bases at V and 3 bases at J, with 15 bases between. CDR3 DNA: TGCAGTGCTAGAGATCTGGGTGCGGCCGGCTACAATGAGCAGTTCTTC. This gives the protein CSARDLGAAGYNEQFF.

The chain couples TRBV6-1 to TRBJ2-7; 9 positions agree with TRBD1. The CDR3 sequence is 13 residues long. After removal of 8 bases from V and 6 bases from J, the junction contained 8 bases not matched to a gene. Per germline, CDR1 MNHNS and CDR2 SASEGT. CDR3 residues: CASPGQGGSEQYF. CDR3 nucleotides: TGTGCCAGCCCGGGACAGGGAGGGTCCGAGCAGTACTTC.

The chain joins TRBV4-1 to TRBJ2-1, with a tentative D call TRBD1 (5 bases). This CDR3 spans 12 amino acids. CDR1 and CDR2 (germline): MGHRA, YSYEKL. V dropped 1 base and J dropped 12 bases, with 10 bases sitting between them. For the CDR3, the DNA is TGCGCCAGCAGCCAAGGGGCAGGGTCGCAGTTCTTC. Protein product: CASSQGAGSQFF.

The chain recombines TRBV4-1 with TRBJ2-7, with unresolved D. Trimming left V 3 bases short and J 0 bases short, with 12 bases between. This CDR3 region has 15 residues. Germline V CDR1 and CDR2: MGHRA, YSYEKL. CDR3 region: CASSQTSLPSYEQYF. The CDR3 nucleotides are TGCGCCAGCAGCCAGACAAGTCTTCCCTCCTACGAGCAGTACTTC.

This clonotype was seen at least ten times. The genes are TRBV6-5 and TRBJ2-7; D gene ambiguous. Germline-derived CDR1 and CDR2 are MNHEY and SVGAGI. The CDR3 sequence is 13 residues long. V lost 4 bases to trimming and J lost 6 bases, with 13 bases between them. This CDR3 is CASSSFPRSEQYV. The DNA of the CDR3 is TGTGCCAGCAGTTCCTTTCCCCGCAGCGAGCAGTACGTC.

V usage is TRBV7-2 and J usage is TRBJ1-4; tentatively, D is TRBD1 (5 bases). Germline-derived CDR1 and CDR2 are SGHTA and FQGNSA. The V end lost 4 bases, the J end lost 8 bases, and 11 bases lay between the germline ends. The CDR3 runs 13 residues. In nucleotides, the CDR3 is TGTGCCAGCAGCTCCCGACAGAAAGAAAAACTGTTTTTT. It is translated as CASSSRQKEKLFF.

Concerning this clonotype: Just one base apart from a much larger clone, this may be a read error. The CDR3 DNA reads TGTGCCAGCAGTGAAGCGGCGGGTGGGCGAGGGCTTCAGCCCCAGCATTTT. It translates to CASSEAAGGRGLQPQHF. This chain uses TRBV6-1 with TRBJ1-5; D remains unclear. Germline V CDR1 and CDR2: MNHNS, SASEGT. The CDR3 is 17 amino acids. V was clipped by 0 bases and J by 6 bases, with 18 bases between them.

This clonotype showed up just a few times. The chain recombines TRBV27 with TRBJ1-5; no firm D call. Germline values: CDR1 MNHEY, CDR2 SMNVEV (reference sequence). CDR3 length: 14 amino acids. V lost 6 bases to trimming and J lost 0 bases, with 9 bases between them. In DNA, the CDR3 is TGTGCCAGCAGGAAAGGGAATAGCAATCAGCCCCAGCATTTT. Protein: CASRKGNSNQPQHF.

The chain joins TRBV12-3 or TRBV12-4 to TRBJ2-7; tentatively, D is TRBD1 or TRBD2 (6 bases each). The CDR3 length is 14 residues. Trimming cost V 6 bases and J 7 bases, with 19 bases left between them. CDR3 sequence (DNA): TGTGCCAGCAGCCCCTACAGGGAGGTGAGGGAGCAGTACGTC. The encoded protein is CASSPYREVREQYV.

This clonotype was observed a handful of times. CDR3 sequence reads: CASSYSTRAWGTQYF. In DNA form, the CDR3 reads TGTGCCAGCAGTTACTCGACCCGGGCTTGGGGTACGCAGTATTTT. The genes are TRBV6-5 and TRBJ2-3, with D unresolved. Trimming removed 0 bases at V and 8 bases at J, with 15 bases between. CDR1 and CDR2 from the germline V gene are MNHEY and SVGAGI. The CDR3 runs to 15 residues.

In its sample, this clonotype was seen a few times. The chain carries TRBV5-1 and TRBJ2-3; no clear D gene. Germline V gene data show CDR1 as SGHRS and CDR2 as YFSETQ. The CDR3 length is 15 residues. V lost 2 bases, J lost 0 bases, and 10 bases lay in between. The CDR3 loop reads CASSFQAPSTDTQYF. The CDR3 bases are TGCGCCAGCAGCTTCCAGGCACCTAGCACAGATACGCAGTATTTT.

This clonotype has only a few counts. The rearrangement joins TRBV5-1 to TRBJ1-6; D gene ambiguous. V lost 0 bases and J 9 bases, leaving 16 bases between the germline ends. The CDR3 has 16 residues. From germline, CDR1 is SGHRS and CDR2 YFSETQ. CDR3 coding DNA: TGCGCCAGCAGCTTGGTAGGTGCAGGTAGCATTTCACCCCTCCACTTT. Translating it yields CASSLVGAGSISPLHF.

This clonotype came up many times. This chain connects TRBV6-6 to TRBJ2-3; 9 positions agree with TRBD1. V trimming: 6 bases; J trimming: 1 base; junction bases outside the gene matches: 8. The CDR3 is 16 amino acids. Germline values: CDR1 MNHNY, CDR2 SVGAGI (reference sequence). In DNA, the CDR3 is TGTGCCAGCAGCCTTGGACAGGGGATTCGCACAGATACGCAGTATTTT. Its protein product is CASSLGQGIRTDTQYF.

The genes are TRBV10-1 and TRBJ1-2; perhaps TRBD1 as D (6 bases). CDR3 length equals 15 residues. Germline-derived CDR1 and CDR2 are WNHNN and SYGVQD (reference sequence). With 4 bases removed from V and 4 bases from J, the gap between germline ends came to 16 bases. This CDR3 reads CASSVLRDNSYGYTF. The CDR3, as DNA: TGCGCCAGCAGTGTGTTAAGGGACAATAGCTATGGCTACACCTTC.

This rearrangement joins TRBV20-1 to TRBJ2-5, with 8 bases lining up with TRBD1. The germline CDR1 and CDR2 sequences are DFQATT and SNEGSKA (reference sequence). The CDR3 spans 15 residues. V lost 3 bases, J lost 1 base, and 7 bases stayed unmatched. CDR3 protein: CSASGDRGLQETQYF. CDR3 in DNA: TGCAGTGCTAGCGGTGACAGGGGCCTCCAAGAGACCCAGTACTTC.

V gene TRBV5-4 combines with J gene TRBJ2-3; 11 bases are shared with TRBD2. This CDR3 is built from 14 residues. CDR1 is SGHNT and CDR2 is YYREEE in the germline V gene (reference sequence). V lost 4 bases, J lost 5 bases, and 3 bases stayed unmatched. The CDR3 here is CASSSSGGGDTQYF. The DNA for the CDR3 is TGTGCCAGCAGCAGTAGCGGGGGGGGAGATACGCAGTATTTT.

V usage is TRBV7-9 and J usage is TRBJ1-1; D gene unclear. V lost 3 bases to trimming and J lost 0 bases, with 11 bases between them. The CDR3 consists of 15 residues. Germline loops: CDR1 SEHNR, CDR2 FQNEAQ (reference sequence). The CDR3 nucleotides are TGTGCCAGCAGCTTCCCAAGGAGCTTGAACACTGAAGCTTTCTTT. Its protein product is CASSFPRSLNTEAFF.

The chain is built from TRBV20-1 and TRBJ1-4; D uncertain. This CDR3 spans 15 amino acids. V lost 5 bases and J lost 2, with 15 bases in between. Per germline, CDR1 DFQATT and CDR2 SNEGSKA (reference sequence). In DNA form, the CDR3 reads TGCAGTGCTGGCCCCCGGGTGCGGACTAATGAAAAACTGTTTTTT. This gives the protein CSAGPRVRTNEKLFF.

The rearrangement uses TRBV7-6 and TRBJ2-7, with D perhaps TRBD2 (6 bases). CDR1 and CDR2 from the germline V gene are SGHVS and FNYEAQ. Trimming stripped 5 bases from V and 1 base from J, with 12 bases between. The CDR3 is made up of 14 amino acids. The CDR3 reads CASSAGKRSYEQYF. CDR3 sequence (DNA): TGTGCCAGCAGCGCGGGGAAGAGGTCCTACGAGCAGTACTTC.

The CDR3 bases are TGTGCCAGCAGCTGGGGGACAGGGGCGGAGACCCAGTACTTC. This encodes CASSWGTGAETQYF. The chain has TRBV13 and TRBJ2-5; the match to TRBD1 covers 10 bases. Per the germline V gene, CDR1 is PRHDT and CDR2 is FYEKMQ (reference sequence). With V trimmed by 4 bases and J by 5 bases, 4 bases remained unmatched. CDR3 length: 14 amino acids.

The chain recombines TRBV15 with TRBJ1-5; D not certain. The CDR3 loop spans 17 amino acids. V was pared by 2 bases and J by 0 bases, with 14 bases between. Germline assignment: CDR1 LNHNV and CDR2 YYDKDF (reference sequence). The chain's CDR3 is CATSRRAAQYSNQPQHF. The CDR3 DNA follows: TGTGCCACCAGCAGAAGAGCCGCGCAGTATAGCAATCAGCCCCAGCATTTT.

Only a few counts were recorded for this clonotype. The chain has TRBV2 and TRBJ2-7; tentatively, D is TRBD1 (6 bases). Germline CDR1 and CDR2: SNHLY and FYNNEI. CDR3 size: 13 residues. The V end lost 6 bases, the J end lost 0 bases, and 9 bases lay between the germline ends. CDR3 loop: CASSGRGSYEQYV. The CDR3 DNA is TGTGCCAGCAGCGGCAGGGGCTCCTACGAGCAGTACGTC.

The rearrangement joins TRBV5-1 to TRBJ2-3, with D tentatively TRBD1 or TRBD2 (5 bases each). The CDR3 extends over 14 amino acids. The germline CDR1 and CDR2 sequences are SGHRS and YFSETQ. V was pared by 3 bases and J by 4 bases, with 12 bases between. As DNA, the CDR3 is TGCGCCAGCAGCTCCCTACTGGGGGCAGATACGCAGTATTTT. Amino acid sequence: CASSSLLGADTQYF.

The chain links TRBV6-6 to TRBJ1-1; D gene uncertain. Between the trimmed V and J ends, which lost 6 bases and 6 bases, there was a span of 17 bases. The CDR3 length is 14 residues. From germline, CDR1 is MNHNY and CDR2 SVGAGI (reference sequence). The CDR3 DNA is TGTGCCAGCAGCCGATCGGCGGTCGAGCCTGAAGCTTTCTTT. It is translated as CASSRSAVEPEAFF.

Written as DNA, the CDR3 is TGCAGCGTCAACAGGGGCCCGGGGGTGACTGAAGCTTTCTTT. Amino acids: CSVNRGPGVTEAFF. V is TRBV29-1 and J is TRBJ1-1; TRBD1 matches 7 bases. V gave up 6 bases and J gave up 5 bases; unmatched junction bases: 12. CDR1 SQVTM and CDR2 ANQGSEA come from the germline V gene. The CDR3 contains 14 residues. Together with reference TRBV29-1 and TRBJ1-1, the CDR3 gives the full variable domain: SAVISQKPSRDICQRGTSLTIQCQVDSQVTMMFWYRQQPGQSLTLIATANQGSEATYESGFVIDKFPISRPNLTFSTLTVSNMSPEDSSIYLCSVNRGPGVTEAFFGQGTRLTVV.

The chain carries TRBV7-2 and TRBJ2-7; TRBD1 matches at 10 bases. The CDR3 sequence is 15 residues long. The J segment lost 11 bases and the V segment lost 3 bases, leaving 13 bases of the junction unmatched. Germline V lookup: CDR1 SGHTA, CDR2 FQGNSA. CDR3 loop: CASSFGGQGLREKYF. In DNA form, the CDR3 reads TGTGCCAGCAGCTTTGGGGGACAGGGGCTTCGGGAGAAGTACTTC.